Reported below is one TCR beta chain. The sample comes from a study of blood T cell repertoires in COVID-19. Looking at the study overall: Both acute and convalescent COVID-19 samples were obtained from the United States, Italy and Spain. T cells, B-cell-depleted T cells, or PBMCs provided the cDNA or gDNA that served as material.

As originally analysed: Amplification with reference gene primers provided the estimates of nucleated cell counts. Some clones are missing from TCRdb's copy, which holds only in-frame ones; the method was immunoSEQ multiplex PCR. Clone size and V and J calls were adopted from that table, with D and trimming inferred from the DNA. The sample carries 80,000 to 90,000 clones, 70% to 85% recorded once. This CDR3 region has 17 residues. Germline V lookup: CDR1 LGHDT, CDR2 YNNKEL (reference sequence). Unmatched junction bases numbered 15, after V lost 7 bases and J lost 1 base. This receptor was taken from an older man with acute or convalescent COVID-19. The specimen sequenced was peripheral blood. The rearrangement uses TRBV3-1 (or the pseudogene TRBV3-2) and TRBJ1-2; TRBD1 agrees at 7 bases. The CDR3 DNA follows: TGTGCCAGCAACTTGAGGGGGCAGGGCGGATTTAACTATGGCTACACCTTC. This sequence encodes CASNLRGQGGFNYGYTF.